Listed here are 3 T cell receptor beta chains from one sample, sequenced in a study of T cell clones after liver transplantation. The protocol was immunoSEQ multiplex PCR, while the TCRdb copy is restricted to in-frame clones and leaves out a portion. The sample has 35,000 to 45,000 clones, 70% to 90% seen once; the top ten hold more than 2%. The sample consisted of CD4+ T cells from blood, taken 24 months after liver transplant. These receptors were obtained from a human patient who received a liver transplant. Some T cells here may be from the graft donor.

This clone was seen a single time. This rearrangement joins TRBV7-9 to TRBJ2-7; 11 bases are shared with TRBD2. Germline V gene lookup returns CDR1 SEHNR and CDR2 FQNEAQ (reference sequence). V gave up 5 bases and J gave up 7 bases; unmatched junction bases: 19. CDR3 length: 18 amino acids. CDR3 sequence: CASSPRIAGGPTFREQYF. CDR3 coding DNA: TGTGCCAGCAGCCCCAGGATAGCGGGAGGGCCTACCTTTAGGGAGCAGTACTTC. Using reference TRBV7-9 and TRBJ2-7 for the parts outside the CDR3, the full variable domain is DTGVSQNPRHKITKRGQNVTFRCDPISEHNRLYWYRQTLGQGPEFLTYFQNEAQLEKSRLLSDRFSAERPKGSFSTLEIQRTEQGDSAMYLCASSPRIAGGPTFREQYFGPGTRLTVT.

The chain joins TRBV4-1 to TRBJ1-4, with 12 bases that match TRBD1. Unmatched junction bases numbered 3, after V lost 0 bases and J lost 7 bases. CDR3 length: 16 amino acids. In germline, CDR1 is MGHRA, CDR2 YSYEKL. Here the CDR3 DNA reads TGCGCCAGCAGCCAAGATCGGGACAGGGGGCGTGAAAAACTGTTTTTT. This sequence encodes CASSQDRDRGREKLFF.

V gene TRBV29-1 combines with J gene TRBJ2-2, with TRBD2 as a possible D gene (6 bases). The CDR3 contains 14 residues. Trimming took 4 bases from V and 1 from J, leaving 10 bases between them. Looked up from germline, CDR1 is SQVTM and CDR2 is ANQGSEA. CDR3 nucleotides: TGCAGCGTTGGGAGGGTAGGGAACACCGGGGAGCTGTTTTTT. Translating it yields CSVGRVGNTGELFF.